The clone carrying this T cell receptor (beta chain) was seen many times. Its matching antigen is unknown. The source of the sample is a study of T cells in Graves' hyperthyroidism and ophthalmopathy. TCR beta CDR3 regions were amplified from RNA transcripts. TCR CDR3 regions were first amplified by RT-PCR with HTBI primers. TCRdb re-derived calls from the multiplex PCR reads in MiXCR, one entry per CDR3 protein. The data contain about 620,000 distinct CDR3 sequences, 15% to 20% of them singletons. Study results and limitations: Blood also carried most thyroid clonotypes expanded above 0.001.

Germline values: CDR1 SNHLY, CDR2 FYNNEI. This CDR3 has 12 amino acids. The V and J ends lost 8 bases and 4 bases respectively, with 12 bases between them. The V and J genes are TRBV2 and TRBJ2-7, with a possible D match to TRBD2 (5 bases). This TCR derives from a woman in her thirties with Graves' hyperthyroidism. Sample: blood. CDR3 nucleotide sequence: TGTGCCAGCTCGAGGGAGTATTACGAGCAGTACTTC. Its translation is CASSREYYEQYF.